This TCR beta chain was found in a study of blood T cells in healthy people across ages. Looked up from germline, CDR1 is SEHNR and CDR2 is FQNEAQ (reference sequence). This CDR3 is built from 16 residues. The trim removed 5 bases at V and 3 bases at J, leaving 11 bases unmatched. Alongside a J-beta primer mix, a sample-barcoded 5' primer served in a second PCR lasting about 7 to 12 cycles. A single record per CDR3 protein comes from TCRdb applying MiXCR to the 5' RACE reads. The table has more than 650,000 distinct CDR3 sequences, more than 25% seen once. This sample also appeared in a second study, on T cells of mothers and their children.

The sequence was collected from a boy between 10 and 17 years old in good health. Sequences were obtained from blood. The V call is TRBV7-9, the J call TRBJ2-7; 9 bases align to TRBD1. The CDR3 reads CASSPLWDRAIYEQYF. The CDR3 region has the DNA TGTGCCAGCAGCCCGCTTTGGGACAGGGCGATCTACGAGCAGTACTTC.